The clone carrying this T cell receptor (beta chain) was found many times. During its preparation, the TCRbeta library received unique molecular identifiers. TCRdb reanalysed the PCR reads using MiXCR and keeps one entry per CDR3 protein. The table lists about 240,000 distinct CDR3 sequences, around 12% of them singletons. These data originate in a study of T-cell reconstitution after alpha-beta-depleted transplantation in children. This CDR3 spans 14 amino acids. The germline V and J ends were trimmed by 0 bases and 5 bases, with 11 bases remaining between them. Germline V gene data show CDR1 as LNHNV and CDR2 as YYDKDF (reference sequence).

The genes are TRBV15 and TRBJ2-7; maybe TRBD1 (5 bases). The sequences come from PBMCs from the stem cell graft donor, collected from the stem cell graft. This TCR came from a human donor who donated a stem cell graft to a child with acute lymphoblastic leukemia. The CDR3 is CATSRDQGGDEQYF. The CDR3, as DNA: TGTGCCACCAGCAGAGACCAGGGTGGGGACGAGCAGTACTTC.